The 18 T cell receptor beta chains below were found in one sample sequenced in a study of shared clonotypes between healthy human individuals. Clones were sequenced by immunoSEQ multiplex PCR, and TCRdb holds only the in-frame ones, with some missing. The sample has 300,000 to 400,000 clones, 73% seen once; the top ten hold about 10%. Sequencing used memory CD4+ T cells sorted from blood. The subset: CD45RA-negative fraction. Receptor source: a man aged 30 to 45 in good health.

This clone was observed a handful of times. The gene calls are TRBV29-1 and TRBJ1-2, with TRBD1 identical over 10 bases. The CDR3 loop spans 16 amino acids. V trimming: 6 bases; J trimming: 4 bases; junction bases outside the gene matches: 14. Germline CDR1 reads SQVTM; CDR2 reads ANQGSEA. The CDR3 nucleotides read TGCAGCGTCCACACCGGGACAGGGGATTGGGGCTATGGCTACACCTTC. Its translation: CSVHTGTGDWGYGYTF.

This clone was recorded at least ten times. The chain couples TRBV15 to TRBJ1-1; D is unclear. V was trimmed by 0 bases and J by 7 bases, leaving 12 bases between them. The CDR3 runs 14 residues. From germline, CDR1 is LNHNV and CDR2 YYDKDF (reference sequence). The CDR3 sequence is CATSRDIGQHEAFF. The CDR3 DNA follows: TGTGCCACCAGCAGAGATATTGGGCAGCATGAAGCTTTCTTT.

This clone was detected only a few times. The chain combines TRBV30 with TRBJ2-1, with D maybe TRBD2 (5 bases). Germline V gives CDR1 GTSNPN, CDR2 SVGIG (reference sequence). The CDR3 totals 12 residues. The germline V and J ends were trimmed by 4 bases and 10 bases, with 14 bases remaining between them. CDR3 nucleotides: TGTGCCTGGACCCCCTGGACGGGAGAGCAGTTCTTC. Translating it yields CAWTPWTGEQFF.

V is TRBV30 and J is TRBJ2-2; unclear D gene. CDR3 length: 17 amino acids. The ends were cut back, 1 base at V and 3 bases at J, with 18 bases in the middle. In germline, CDR1 is GTSNPN, CDR2 SVGIG (reference sequence). CDR3 protein: CAWSDLFAFLDTGELFF. For the CDR3, the DNA is TGTGCCTGGAGTGATTTATTCGCTTTTTTGGACACCGGGGAGCTGTTTTTT. Using reference TRBV30 and TRBJ2-2 for the parts outside the CDR3, the full variable domain is SQTIHQWPATLVQPVGSPLSLECTVEGTSNPNLYWYRQAAGRGLQLLFYSVGIGQISSEVPQNLSASRPQDRQFILSSKKLLLSDSGFYLCAWSDLFAFLDTGELFFGEGSRLTVL.

The chain couples TRBV4-1 to TRBJ2-7; D is unresolved. The CDR3 runs to 15 residues. Trimming stripped 1 base from V and 4 bases from J, with 14 bases between. Germline values: CDR1 MGHRA, CDR2 YSYEKL. The CDR3 is CASSQGAGHNYEQYF. The CDR3 region has the DNA TGCGCCAGCAGCCAAGGGGCCGGCCACAATTACGAGCAGTACTTC.

This clone has just one count. The rearrangement links TRBV19 to TRBJ2-1; 7 nucleotides agree with TRBD1. Per the germline V gene, CDR1 is LNHDA and CDR2 is SQIVND (reference sequence). The CDR3 is 13 amino acids. After removal of 6 bases from V and 6 bases from J, the junction contained 5 bases not matched to a gene. CDR3 bases: TGTGCCAGTAGCCCGGACAGGCCCAATGAGCAGTTCTTC. It translates to CASSPDRPNEQFF.

This sequence joins TRBV7-9 and TRBJ1-2; 9 nucleotides agree with TRBD1. The CDR3 length is 14 residues. Trimming took 6 bases from V and 8 from J; bases not matched to a gene: 10. Per the germline V gene, CDR1 is SEHNR and CDR2 is FQNEAQ (reference sequence). The CDR3 DNA reads as TGTGCCAGCAGTTCCTACAGGGGGCTGCGAGGCTACACCTTC. Its protein product is CASSSYRGLRGYTF.

The chain has TRBV18 and TRBJ1-5, with 7 bases identical to TRBD1. Trimming took 2 bases from V and 2 from J; bases not matched to a gene: 6. Germline V lookup: CDR1 KGHSH, CDR2 LQKENI. This CDR3 contains 16 residues. The CDR3 sequence is CASSPSMGQRNQPQHF. The CDR3 DNA reads as TGTGCCAGCTCACCAAGTATGGGACAGCGCAATCAGCCCCAGCATTTT.

This rearrangement joins TRBV19 to TRBJ1-5; D ambiguous. Germline loops: CDR1 LNHDA, CDR2 SQIVND (reference sequence). Trimming stripped 1 base from V and 7 bases from J, with 8 bases between. This CDR3 comprises 13 residues. The CDR3 reads CASSIVALQPQHF. DNA for the CDR3: TGTGCCAGTAGTATAGTAGCCTTGCAGCCCCAGCATTTT. The full variable domain, in which reference TRBV19 and TRBJ1-5 provide the parts outside the CDR3, is DGGITQSPKYLFRKEGQNVTLSCEQNLNHDAMYWYRQDPGQGLRLIYYSQIVNDFQKGDIAEGYSVSREKKESFPLTVTSAQKNPTAFYLCASSIVALQPQHFGDGTRLSIL.

The gene calls are TRBV25-1 and TRBJ2-3, with TRBD2 matching 8 bases. Germline trimming cut 7 bases from V and 2 bases from J; bases unmatched to any gene: 11. The CDR3 has 16 amino acids. The germline CDR1 and CDR2 sequences are MGHDK and SYGVNS. The CDR3 protein is CASTHGTSGSTDTQYF. The CDR3 DNA sequence: TGTGCCAGCACCCACGGAACTAGCGGATCCACAGATACGCAGTATTTT.

V and J are TRBV7-2 and TRBJ2-7; D possibly matches TRBD1 or TRBD2 (5 bases each). This CDR3 has 13 residues. Germline assignment: CDR1 SGHTA and CDR2 FQGNSA. With 0 bases removed from V and 6 bases from J, the gap between germline ends came to 9 bases. This chain's CDR3 is CASSLAGVGEQYF. Here the CDR3 DNA reads TGTGCCAGCAGCTTAGCGGGGGTTGGCGAGCAGTACTTC.

The V and J genes are TRBV29-1 and TRBJ2-1, with 13 bases identical to TRBD2. The CDR3 has 14 residues. V lost 4 bases and J lost 14; bases outside the gene matches: 11. CDR1 and CDR2 from the germline V gene are SQVTM and ANQGSEA. CDR3 coding DNA: TGCAGCGTTGCATCGGGACTAGCGGGGAGGTCGGAGTTCTTC. Translating gives CSVASGLAGRSEFF.

The genes are TRBV11-2 and TRBJ2-7; D is possibly TRBD2 (7 bases). With 4 bases removed from V and 3 bases from J, the gap between germline ends came to 22 bases. This CDR3 spans 17 amino acids. Germline V gives CDR1 SGHAT, CDR2 FQNNGV. In DNA form, the CDR3 reads TGTGCCAGCAGCTCCTCCCCTGGGGGGGCGGGGATCTACGAGCAGTACTTC. Translation gives CASSSSPGGAGIYEQYF. The whole variable domain, remainder taken from reference TRBV11-2 and TRBJ2-7, is EAGVAQSPRYKIIEKRQSVAFWCNPISGHATLYWYQQILGQGPKLLIQFQNNGVVDDSQLPKDRFSAERLKGVDSTLKIQPAKLEDSAVYLCASSSSPGGAGIYEQYFGPGTRLTVT.

V gene TRBV15 combines with J gene TRBJ1-1; the D is unclear. Germline V gene data show CDR1 as LNHNV and CDR2 as YYDKDF (reference sequence). The V end lost 7 bases, the J end lost 4 bases, and 16 bases lay between the germline ends. The CDR3 contains 14 residues. The CDR3 DNA is TGTGCCACCATGTTTAGGAGGGAGAGCACTGAAGCTTTCTTT. It encodes CATMFRRESTEAFF.

This chain uses TRBV11-2 with TRBJ2-1; D remains unclear. Trimming took off 2 bases at V and 3 bases at J, with 14 bases between the two ends. In germline, CDR1 is SGHAT, CDR2 FQNNGV. The length of the CDR3 is 16 residues. CDR3 nucleotide sequence: TGTGCCAGCAGCTTACGCCTTAGGGCGAGCTACAATGAGCAGTTCTTC. Its translation: CASSLRLRASYNEQFF.

This chain joins TRBV28 and TRBJ2-7, with D perhaps TRBD2 (5 bases). Trimming shortened V by 6 bases and J by 3 bases, and 12 bases separated the two germline ends. CDR3 length equals 13 residues. Germline assignment: CDR1 MDHEN and CDR2 SYDVKM. The CDR3 here is CASRPTSLYEQYF. CDR3 sequence (DNA): TGTGCCAGCAGACCCACTAGTCTCTACGAGCAGTACTTC. The variable domain in full, completed from reference TRBV28 and TRBJ2-7, reads DVKVTQSSRYLVKRTGEKVFLECVQDMDHENMFWYRQDPGLGLRLIYFSYDVKMKEKGDIPEGYSVSREKKERFSLILESASTNQTSMYLCASRPTSLYEQYFGPGTRLTVT.

V usage is TRBV5-5 and J usage is TRBJ2-5; D may be TRBD1 (6 bases). Looked up from germline, CDR1 is SGHKS and CDR2 is YYEKEE (reference sequence). This CDR3 has 14 residues. V lost 0 bases, J lost 2 bases, and 8 bases lay in between. The CDR3 nucleotides are TGTGCCAGCAGCTTGGTAAGGGGGCAAGAGACCCAGTACTTC. Its translation is CASSLVRGQETQYF.

V is TRBV5-1 and J is TRBJ2-5, with D perhaps given as TRBD1 or TRBD2 (5 bases each). The CDR3 has 13 residues. The V gene lost 9 bases and the J gene lost 2 bases, with 14 bases spanning the gap. Germline lookup yields CDR1 SGHRS and CDR2 YFSETQ. CDR3: CATSRDVQETQYF. CDR3 bases: TGCGCCACCTCTCGGGACGTACAAGAGACCCAGTACTTC.